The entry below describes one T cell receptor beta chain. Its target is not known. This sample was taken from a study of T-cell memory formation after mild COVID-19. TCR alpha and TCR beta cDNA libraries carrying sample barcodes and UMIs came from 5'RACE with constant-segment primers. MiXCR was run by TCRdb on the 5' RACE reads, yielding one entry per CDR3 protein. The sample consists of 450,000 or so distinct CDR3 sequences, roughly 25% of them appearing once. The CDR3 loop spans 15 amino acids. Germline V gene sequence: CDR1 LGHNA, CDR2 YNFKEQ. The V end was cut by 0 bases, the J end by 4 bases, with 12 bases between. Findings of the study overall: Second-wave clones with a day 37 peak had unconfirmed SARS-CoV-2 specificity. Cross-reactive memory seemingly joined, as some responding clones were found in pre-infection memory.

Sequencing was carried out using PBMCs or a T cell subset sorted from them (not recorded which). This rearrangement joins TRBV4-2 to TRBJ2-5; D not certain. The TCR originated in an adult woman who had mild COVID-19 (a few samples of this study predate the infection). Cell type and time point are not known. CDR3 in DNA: TGTGCCAGCAGCCAAGATCTCCCGAGATCAGAGACCCAGTACTTC. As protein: CASSQDLPRSETQYF.